This T cell receptor (beta chain) was recorded in a study of blood T cell repertoires in COVID-19. Produced via immunoSEQ multiplex PCR; TCRdb's table is partial and in-frame only. The table has fewer than 600,000 clones, approximately 90% seen once; the top ten hold around 1.9%. There are a few counts of this clone. Participants were placed into cohorts based on the clinical history they reported. Germline assignment: CDR1 LGHDT and CDR2 YNNKEL (reference sequence). This CDR3 has 15 residues. Trimming at V came to 3 bases and at J to 0 bases, leaving 4 bases not matched to a gene. The source is a woman between 35 and 50 years old who had recovered from COVID-19. The sample consisted of PBMCs or T cells enriched from blood (not recorded which). The gene calls are TRBV3-1 (or the pseudogene TRBV3-2) and TRBJ2-7, with 8 bases lining up with TRBD1. The CDR3 loop is CASSHRDRFSYEQYF. The CDR3 nucleotides are TGTGCCAGCAGCCATAGGGACAGGTTCTCCTACGAGCAGTACTTC.